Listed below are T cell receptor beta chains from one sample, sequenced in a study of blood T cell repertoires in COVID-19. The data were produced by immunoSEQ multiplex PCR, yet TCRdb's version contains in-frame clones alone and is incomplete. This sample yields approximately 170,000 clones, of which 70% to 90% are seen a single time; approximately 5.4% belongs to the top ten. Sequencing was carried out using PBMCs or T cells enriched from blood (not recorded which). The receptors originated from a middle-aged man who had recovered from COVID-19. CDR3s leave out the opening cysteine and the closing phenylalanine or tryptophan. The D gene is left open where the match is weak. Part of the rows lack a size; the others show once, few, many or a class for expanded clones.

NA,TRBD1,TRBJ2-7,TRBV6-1,ASSESWDRVTYEQY
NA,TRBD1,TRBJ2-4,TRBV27,ASSWSGQGNIQY
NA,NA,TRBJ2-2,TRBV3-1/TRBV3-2,ASSLYSAGELF
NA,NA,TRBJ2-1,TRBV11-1,ASSLGLAGYNEQF
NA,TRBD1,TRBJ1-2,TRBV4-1,ASGKPGQWGYT
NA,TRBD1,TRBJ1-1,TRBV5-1,ASSLGLGQMNTEAF
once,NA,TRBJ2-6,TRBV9,ASAQDSRANVLT
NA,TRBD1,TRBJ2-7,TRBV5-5,ASIIEGTGSYEQY
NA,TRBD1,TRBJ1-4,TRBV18,ASSDPTGVDEKLF
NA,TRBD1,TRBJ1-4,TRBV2,ASSGGTVYEKLF
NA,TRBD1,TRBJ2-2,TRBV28,ASRGGSLNTGELF
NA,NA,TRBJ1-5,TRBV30,AWSDRGLYNQPQH
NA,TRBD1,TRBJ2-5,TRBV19,ASSTARGTGGLETQY
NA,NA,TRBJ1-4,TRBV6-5,ASSLTRGTNEKLF
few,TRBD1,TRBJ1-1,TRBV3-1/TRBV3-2,ASSRLSGTGNTEAF
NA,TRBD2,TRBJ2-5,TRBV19,ASSGRFSGGAAETQY
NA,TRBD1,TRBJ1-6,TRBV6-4,ASSDSGQGNAGYNSPLH
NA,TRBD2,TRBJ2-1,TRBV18,ASSPAFSGVNEQF
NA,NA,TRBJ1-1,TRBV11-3,ASSPPGNTEAF
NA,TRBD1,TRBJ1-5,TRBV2,ASRDRGLSQPQH
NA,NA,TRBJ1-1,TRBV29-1,SVVRMNTEAF
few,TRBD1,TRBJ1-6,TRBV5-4,ASSWDRGSNSPLH
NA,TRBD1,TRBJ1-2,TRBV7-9,ASSFFPDRGKDYGYT
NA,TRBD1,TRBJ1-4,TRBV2,ASGGTGTAVDPNEKLF
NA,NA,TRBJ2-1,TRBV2,ASTLPPGVTYNEQF
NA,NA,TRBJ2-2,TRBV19,ASRQALGTGELF
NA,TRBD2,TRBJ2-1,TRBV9,ASSVATGTSGGARNEQF
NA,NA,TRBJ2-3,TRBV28,ASSLGGGGSDTDTQY
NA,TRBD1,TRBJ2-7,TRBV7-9,ASSLDRGASGEQY
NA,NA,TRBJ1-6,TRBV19,ASSISGNSPLH
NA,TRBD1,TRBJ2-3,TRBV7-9,ASSFRTGGVDTQY